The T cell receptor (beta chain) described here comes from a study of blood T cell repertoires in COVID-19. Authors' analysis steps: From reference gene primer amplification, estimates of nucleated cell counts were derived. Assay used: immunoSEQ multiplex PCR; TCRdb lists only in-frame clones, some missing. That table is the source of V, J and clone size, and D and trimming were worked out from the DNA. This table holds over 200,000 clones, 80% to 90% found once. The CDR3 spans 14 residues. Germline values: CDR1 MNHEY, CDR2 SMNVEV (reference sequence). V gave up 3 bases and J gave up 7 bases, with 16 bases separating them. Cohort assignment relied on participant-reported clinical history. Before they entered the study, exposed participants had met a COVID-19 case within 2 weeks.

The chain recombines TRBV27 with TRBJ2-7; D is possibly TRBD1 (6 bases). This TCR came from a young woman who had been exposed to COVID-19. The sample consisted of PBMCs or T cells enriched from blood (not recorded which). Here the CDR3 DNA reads TGTGCCAGCAGTTTCCTCCCCTCAAGGGGGGAGCAGTACTTC. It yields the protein CASSFLPSRGEQYF.